A selection of T cell receptor beta chains follows, all from one sample in a study of read filtering for tumor transcriptome and immune sequencing. TCRdb re-analysed the reads in MiXCR, keeping a single row per CDR3 protein. The sample holds 50,000 to 65,000 distinct CDR3 sequences, around 18% seen once. Sequenced sample: a population of CD138-negative cells sorted from bone marrow. These receptors originate from a donor at least 40 years old with multiple myeloma. Each CDR3 is given with its conserved first and last residue. The D gene is left open where the match is weak. Size values are once, few and many counts, or a class for expanded clones, and some rows have none.

clone_size	cdr3_length	d_call	j_call	v_call	cdr3_nt	cdr3_aa
many	12	NA	TRBJ2-5	TRBV20-1	TGCAGTGCCAACCAGTTCGCAGAGACCCAGTACTTC	CSANQFAETQYF
NA	16	NA	TRBJ2-5	TRBV11-2	TGTGCCAGCAGCTTAAGGCGACATCCCCGGGAAGAGACCCAGTACTTC	CASSLRRHPREETQYF
many	15	NA	TRBJ2-7	TRBV15	TGTGCCACCAGCAGGGAGCCAGGGCAGCCCTACGAGCAGTACTTC	CATSREPGQPYEQYF
medium-sized	17	TRBD2	TRBJ2-1	TRBV20-1	TGCAGTGCTGAGGGGATAGCGGGGGACGGCTTTTACAATGAGCAGTTCTTC	CSAEGIAGDGFYNEQFF
many	17	TRBD1	TRBJ1-5	TRBV20-1	TGCAGTGCAAGGGACCGACAGGGAAGGGGTAGCAATCAGCCCCAGCATTTT	CSARDRQGRGSNQPQHF
many	15	NA	TRBJ2-1	TRBV14	TGTGCCAGCACCTACCGCAGGGGGGACTTCAATGAGCAGTTCTTC	CASTYRRGDFNEQFF
many	14	NA	TRBJ2-7	TRBV19	TGTGCCAGTAAATCGCAAGTTTTTGAAGACGAGCAGTACTTC	CASKSQVFEDEQYF
many	15	TRBD2	TRBJ2-3	TRBV9	TGTGCCAGCAGCGTAGTATTAGCGGGAGCAGATACGCAGTATTTT	CASSVVLAGADTQYF
NA	16	NA	TRBJ2-3	TRBV14	TGTGCCAGCAGCCAAGAGGCGGTTGAGGGCATAGATACGCAGTATTTT	CASSQEAVEGIDTQYF
many	15	NA	TRBJ1-5	TRBV25-1	TGTGCCAGCAGTGAGGGGCCGGGCCGTAATCAGCCCCAGCATTTT	CASSEGPGRNQPQHF
NA	14	NA	TRBJ1-4	TRBV7-2	TGTGCCAGCAGTAACCCTCAGGGATACGAAAAACTGTTTTTT	CASSNPQGYEKLFF
NA	14	NA	TRBJ2-3	TRBV9	TGTGCCAGCAGCGTGGCACTTACCGCAGATACGCAGTATTTT	CASSVALTADTQYF
few	16	NA	TRBJ2-5	TRBV9	TGTGCCAGCAGCGTAGGAGTTGGCAACGCGCAAGAGACCCAGTACTTC	CASSVGVGNAQETQYF
many	14	NA	TRBJ2-5	TRBV12-3/TRBV12-4	TGTGCCAGCAGTTTAGTACAGGGCGGCGAGACCCAGTACTTC	CASSLVQGGETQYF
many	15	NA	TRBJ1-1	TRBV6-2/TRBV6-3	TGTGCCAGCAGTTACTCCATAGGACGTGTGAGTACGGCTTTCTTT	CASSYSIGRVSTAFF
many	16	NA	TRBJ2-1	TRBV5-6	TGTGCCAGCAGCTTGTTACTGAGTGGGGCCTACAATGAGCAGTTCTTC	CASSLLLSGAYNEQFF
many	15	NA	TRBJ1-1	TRBV3-1	TGTGCCAGCAGCCAAGATTTAGGGCTGCGGGCTGAAGCTTTCTTT	CASSQDLGLRAEAFF
many	14	TRBD1	TRBJ2-5	TRBV6-1	TGTGCCGCCGGATGGGGGACAGGGAAAGAGACCCAGTACTTC	CAAGWGTGKETQYF
many	14	TRBD2	TRBJ2-7	TRBV11-2	TGTGCCAGCAGCTTTAGCGGGGCCTCCTACGAGCAGTACTTC	CASSFSGASYEQYF
many	14	NA	TRBJ1-6	TRBV5-1	TGCGCCAGCAGCTTAAGAGGGAATAGTTCACCCCTCCACTTT	CASSLRGNSSPLHF
many	12	NA	TRBJ2-2	TRBV5-5	TGTGCCAGCAGCATCGGTACCGGGGAGCTGTTTTTT	CASSIGTGELFF
medium-sized	14	TRBD1	TRBJ2-1	TRBV5-1	TGCGCCAGCGGAGATCGACAGGGTAACCCTGAGCAGTTCTTC	CASGDRQGNPEQFF
few	14	NA	TRBJ2-2	TRBV9	TGTGCCAGCAGCGTAGCTACGGGAGCCGGGGAGCTGTTTTTT	CASSVATGAGELFF
NA	13	NA	TRBJ2-7	TRBV7-8	TGTGCCAGCAGCCTCCCGGCCGGGAACGAGCAGTACTTC	CASSLPAGNEQYF
NA	12	NA	TRBJ2-7	TRBV12-3/TRBV12-4	TGTGCCAGCAGACCCCAGGGGTACGAGCAGTACTTC	CASRPQGYEQYF
many	17	NA	TRBJ2-5	TRBV14	TGTGCCAGCAGCCACCCCCCGCGGGCGGGCCGCCAAGAGACCCAGTACTTC	CASSHPPRAGRQETQYF
many	15	NA	TRBJ2-5	TRBV21-1	TGTGCCTCTGCGAAGGCGGGAGGACCACAAGAGACCCAGTACTTC	CASAKAGGPQETQYF
many	12	NA	TRBJ1-1	TRBV20-1	TGCAGTGCTAGAGGGAGGACAGATGAAGCTTTCTTT	CSARGRTDEAFF
many	13	TRBD1	TRBJ1-1	TRBV6-1	TGTGCCACCATTCGACAGGGGGTCACTGAAGCTTTCTTT	CATIRQGVTEAFF
many	13	NA	TRBJ2-5	TRBV9	TGTGCCAGCAGCGTAAGTGATTATGGGACCCAGTACTTC	CASSVSDYGTQYF
many	15	TRBD2	TRBJ2-1	TRBV19	TGTGCCAGTAGTGGACGACTAGCGGTCTACAATGAGCAGTTCTTC	CASSGRLAVYNEQFF
many	15	TRBD1	TRBJ2-3	TRBV20-1	TGCAGTGCTAGAGATCTCGGGACAGGGTACTCTACGCAGTATTTT	CSARDLGTGYSTQYF
many	14	NA	TRBJ2-5	TRBV29-1	TGCAGCCATTCGCCGTCCAGGGGCCAAGAGACCCAGTACTTC	CSHSPSRGQETQYF
many	16	NA	TRBJ2-2	TRBV3-1	TGTGCCAGCAGCCAGACTTATGCTACTAGAGCCGGGGAGCTGTTTTTT	CASSQTYATRAGELFF
many	18	TRBD1	TRBJ1-5	TRBV6-2/TRBV6-3	TGTGCCAGCAGTTACGTCTGGGACAGACGGCATAGCAATCAGCCCCAGCATTTT	CASSYVWDRRHSNQPQHF
many	21	NA	TRBJ2-3	TRBV28	TGTGCCAGCAGTGTATGGGGAGGCAGGCCTGGACCAGCGAGAAGCACAGATACGCAGTATTTT	CASSVWGGRPGPARSTDTQYF
NA	16	TRBD1	TRBJ1-5	TRBV20-1	TGCAGTGCTAGAGGGGCCGGGACAGGGGTAGCTCAGCCCCAGCATTTT	CSARGAGTGVAQPQHF
NA	14	TRBD1	TRBJ1-2	TRBV5-4	TGTGCCAGCAGCTTGGGACAGGGGGAATATGGCTACACCTTC	CASSLGQGEYGYTF
NA	13	TRBD2	TRBJ2-5	TRBV5-4	TGTGCCAGCAGTGCGACTAGCGAAGAGACCCAGTACTTC	CASSATSEETQYF
many	13	TRBD2	TRBJ2-1	TRBV9	TGTGCCAGCAGCGGGACTAGCGGACGTGAGCAGTTCTTC	CASSGTSGREQFF
many	13	TRBD2	TRBJ2-1	TRBV13	TGTGCCAGCAGCTTCGGGACTAGCGATGAGCAGTTCTTC	CASSFGTSDEQFF
NA	16	NA	TRBJ2-1	TRBV29-1	TGCTGCGTTGTATATGTGACTTCGATCTCCTACAATGAGCAGTTCTTC	CCVVYVTSISYNEQFF
once	13	NA	TRBJ2-7	TRBV20-1	TGCAGTGCTGAATCTGGCAGGGGATACGAGCAGTACTTC	CSAESGRGYEQYF
NA	11	NA	TRBJ2-2	TRBV29-1	TGCAGCGTTGGGGGGGCCGGGGAGCTGTTTTTT	CSVGGAGELFF
many	14	NA	TRBJ2-5	TRBV6-2/TRBV6-3	TGTGCCAGCACCCCTCTCCGTGCCTCAGAGACCCAGTACTTC	CASTPLRASETQYF
many	14	NA	TRBJ2-1	TRBV20-1	TGCAGTGCTAAGACAGGGGAGGGGGACAATGAGCAGTTCTTC	CSAKTGEGDNEQFF
many	16	TRBD1	TRBJ2-6	TRBV28	TGTGCCAGCAGTTTCGGGACAGTCAAAGGGGCCAACGTCCTGACTTTC	CASSFGTVKGANVLTF
many	14	NA	TRBJ2-5	TRBV20-1	TGCAGTGCGAGCGGTCCAATAGGGGGAGAGACCCAGTACTTC	CSASGPIGGETQYF
NA	13	NA	TRBJ2-1	TRBV29-1	TGCAGCGTCGCGAGGGACCCTTACAATGATCAGTTCTTC	CSVARDPYNDQFF
NA	12	TRBD1	TRBJ2-7	TRBV20-1	TGCAGTGCTACGGACAGGGTGTACGAGCAGTACTTC	CSATDRVYEQYF
many	14	NA	TRBJ2-5	TRBV10-3	TGTGCCATCAGCCCTACCGGGGGAAGAAAGACCCAGTACTTC	CAISPTGGRKTQYF
many	15	TRBD2	TRBJ2-1	TRBV20-1	TGCAGTGCTATCCCAGGGACTAGCGGGATCAATGAGCAGTTCTTC	CSAIPGTSGINEQFF
NA	15	TRBD2	TRBJ2-7	TRBV11-2	TGTGCCGGCACCTTTAGGACTAGCGGGCCTTACGAGCAGTACTTC	CAGTFRTSGPYEQYF
few	12	NA	TRBJ2-2	TRBV29-1	TGCAGCGCTAAGGCGGGTTCCGGGGAGCTGTTTTTT	CSAKAGSGELFF
many	15	NA	TRBJ1-4	TRBV19	TGTGCCAGTAGGGCCGCAAGAGGGACTAATGAAAAACTGTTTTTT	CASRAARGTNEKLFF